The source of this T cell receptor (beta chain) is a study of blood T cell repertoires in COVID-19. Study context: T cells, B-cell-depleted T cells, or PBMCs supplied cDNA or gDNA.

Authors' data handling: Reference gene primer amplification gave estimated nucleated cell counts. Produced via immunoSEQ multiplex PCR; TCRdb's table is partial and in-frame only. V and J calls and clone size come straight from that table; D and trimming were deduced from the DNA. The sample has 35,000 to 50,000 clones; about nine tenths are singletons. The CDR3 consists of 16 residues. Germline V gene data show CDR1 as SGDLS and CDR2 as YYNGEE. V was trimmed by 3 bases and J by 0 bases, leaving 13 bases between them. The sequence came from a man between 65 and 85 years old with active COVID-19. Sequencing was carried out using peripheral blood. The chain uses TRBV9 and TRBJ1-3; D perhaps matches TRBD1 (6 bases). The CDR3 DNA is TGTGCCAGCAGCGGGGACACCCAGTTCTCTGGAAACACCATATATTTT. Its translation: CASSGDTQFSGNTIYF.